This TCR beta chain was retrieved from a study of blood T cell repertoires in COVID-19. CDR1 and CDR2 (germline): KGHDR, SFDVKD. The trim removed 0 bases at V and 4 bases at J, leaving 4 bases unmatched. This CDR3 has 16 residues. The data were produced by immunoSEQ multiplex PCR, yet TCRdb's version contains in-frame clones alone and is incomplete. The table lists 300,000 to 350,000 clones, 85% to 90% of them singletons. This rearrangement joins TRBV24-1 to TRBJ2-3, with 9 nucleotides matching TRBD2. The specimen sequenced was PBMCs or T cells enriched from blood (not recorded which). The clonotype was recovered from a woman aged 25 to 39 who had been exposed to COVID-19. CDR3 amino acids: CATSDLGREGADTQYF. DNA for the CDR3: TGTGCCACCAGTGATTTGGGGCGGGAGGGTGCAGATACGCAGTATTTT.